What follows describes a single T cell receptor beta chain. What it binds is unknown. Only in-frame clones appear in the TCRdb table, and some are missing; sequencing was by immunoSEQ multiplex PCR. The data show roughly 150,000 clones, less than 95% seen once. Germline CDR1 is SGDLS and CDR2 is YYNGEE. The CDR3 loop spans 13 amino acids. Trimming stripped 8 bases from V and 7 bases from J, with 19 bases between. This sample was taken from a study of T cell responses to AZD1222 COVID-19 vaccine. Looking at the study overall: Second-dose intervals near 4 or 12 weeks were combined.

Whole-study results and caveats: Only 5 or 6 AZD1222 recipients were seropositive at baseline. Repertoire samples came only from after the peak T cell response.

Sequenced here: peripheral blood, sampled on day 0 of AZD1222 vaccination. The receptor's source is an adult in good health. The V and J genes are TRBV9 and TRBJ2-7; no clear D. In DNA form, the CDR3 reads TGTGCCAGTAACACGGGCATAACGCAAGAGCAGTACTTC. Protein product: CASNTGITQEQYF. The whole variable domain, filled in from reference TRBV9 and TRBJ2-7, reads DSGVTQTPKHLITATGQRVTLRCSPRSGDLSVYWYQQSLDQGLQFLIQYYNGEERAKGNILERFSAQQFPDLHSELNLSSLELGDSALYFCASNTGITQEQYFGPGTRLTVT.